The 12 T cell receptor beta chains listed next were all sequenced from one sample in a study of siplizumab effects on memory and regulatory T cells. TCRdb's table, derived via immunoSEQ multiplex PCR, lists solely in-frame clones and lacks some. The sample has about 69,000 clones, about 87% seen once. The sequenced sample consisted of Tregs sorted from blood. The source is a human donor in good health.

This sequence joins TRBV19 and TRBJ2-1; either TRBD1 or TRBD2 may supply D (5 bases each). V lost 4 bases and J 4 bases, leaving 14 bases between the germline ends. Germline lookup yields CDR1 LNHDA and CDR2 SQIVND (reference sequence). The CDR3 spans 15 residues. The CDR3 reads CASSTTVGAYNEQFF. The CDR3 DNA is TGTGCCAGTAGTACAACCGTCGGGGCTTACAATGAGCAGTTCTTC.

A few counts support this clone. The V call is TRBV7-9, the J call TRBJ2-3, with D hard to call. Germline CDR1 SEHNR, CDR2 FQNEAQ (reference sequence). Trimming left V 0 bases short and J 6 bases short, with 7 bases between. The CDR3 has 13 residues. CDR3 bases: TGTGCCAGCAGCTTAGCCGGATGGGATACGCAGTATTTT. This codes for CASSLAGWDTQYF.

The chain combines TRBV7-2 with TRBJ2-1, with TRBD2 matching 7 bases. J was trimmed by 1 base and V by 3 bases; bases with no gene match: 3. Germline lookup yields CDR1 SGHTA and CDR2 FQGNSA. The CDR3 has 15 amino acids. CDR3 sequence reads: CASSFGGSSYNEQFF. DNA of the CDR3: TGTGCCAGCAGCTTCGGCGGGAGTTCCTACAATGAGCAGTTCTTC.

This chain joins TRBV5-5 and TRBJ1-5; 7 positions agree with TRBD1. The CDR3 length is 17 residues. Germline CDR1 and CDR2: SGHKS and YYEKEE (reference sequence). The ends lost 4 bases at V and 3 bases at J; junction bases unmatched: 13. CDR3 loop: CASSRATGILNNQPQHF. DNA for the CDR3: TGTGCCAGCAGCCGTGCGACAGGGATTCTAAACAATCAGCCCCAGCATTTT.

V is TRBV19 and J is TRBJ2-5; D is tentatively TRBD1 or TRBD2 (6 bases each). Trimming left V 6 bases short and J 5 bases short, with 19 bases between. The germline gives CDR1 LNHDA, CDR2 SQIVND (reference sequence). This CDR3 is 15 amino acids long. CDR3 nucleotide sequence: TGTGCCAGTAGACCCGGTGGGGGGCCGGGGGAGACCCAGTACTTC. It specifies CASRPGGGPGETQYF. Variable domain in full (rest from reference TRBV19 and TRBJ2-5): DGGITQSPKYLFRKEGQNVTLSCEQNLNHDAMYWYRQDPGQGLRLIYYSQIVNDFQKGDIAEGYSVSREKKESFPLTVTSAQKNPTAFYLCASRPGGGPGETQYFGPGTRLLVL.

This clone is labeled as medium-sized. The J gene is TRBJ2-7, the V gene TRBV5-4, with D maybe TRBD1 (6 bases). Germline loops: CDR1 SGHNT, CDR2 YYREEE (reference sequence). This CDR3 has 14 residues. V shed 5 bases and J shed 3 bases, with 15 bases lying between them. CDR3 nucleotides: TGTGCCAGCAGTAAGACAGGCCAGAACTACGAGCAGTACTTC. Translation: CASSKTGQNYEQYF. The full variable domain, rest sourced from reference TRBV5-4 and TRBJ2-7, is ETGVTQSPTHLIKTRGQQVTLRCSSQSGHNTVSWYQQALGQGPQFIFQYYREEENGRGNFPPRFSGLQFPNYSSELNVNALELDDSALYLCASSKTGQNYEQYFGPGTRLTVT.

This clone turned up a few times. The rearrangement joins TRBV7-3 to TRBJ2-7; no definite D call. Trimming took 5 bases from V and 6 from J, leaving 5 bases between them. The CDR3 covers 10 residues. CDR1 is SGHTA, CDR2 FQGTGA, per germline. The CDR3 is CASSASEQYF. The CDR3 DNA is TGTGCCAGCAGCGCCAGCGAGCAGTACTTC.

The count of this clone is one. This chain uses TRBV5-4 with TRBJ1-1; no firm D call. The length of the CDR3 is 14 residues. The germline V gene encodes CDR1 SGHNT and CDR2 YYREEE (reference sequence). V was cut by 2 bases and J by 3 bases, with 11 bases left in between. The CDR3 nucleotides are TGTGCCAGCAGCTTAACTTTTAGAGACACTGAAGCTTTCTTT. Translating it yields CASSLTFRDTEAFF.

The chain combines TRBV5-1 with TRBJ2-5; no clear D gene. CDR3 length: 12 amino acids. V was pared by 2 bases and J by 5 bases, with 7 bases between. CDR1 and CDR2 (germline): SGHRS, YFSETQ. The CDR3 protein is CASSFLAETQYF. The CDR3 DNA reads TGCGCCAGCAGCTTTCTGGCGGAGACCCAGTACTTC.

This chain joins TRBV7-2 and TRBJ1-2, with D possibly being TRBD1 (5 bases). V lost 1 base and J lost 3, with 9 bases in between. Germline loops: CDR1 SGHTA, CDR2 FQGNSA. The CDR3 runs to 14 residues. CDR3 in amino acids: CASSLDRTHYGYTF. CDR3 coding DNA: TGTGCCAGCAGCTTAGATCGGACACACTATGGCTACACCTTC.

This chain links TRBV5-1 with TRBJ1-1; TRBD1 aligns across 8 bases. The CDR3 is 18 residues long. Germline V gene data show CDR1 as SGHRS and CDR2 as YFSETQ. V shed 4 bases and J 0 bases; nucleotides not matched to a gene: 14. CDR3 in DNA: TGCGCCAGCAGCCGAACTGACAGGGGCCCACTGATGAACACTGAAGCTTTCTTT. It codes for CASSRTDRGPLMNTEAFF.

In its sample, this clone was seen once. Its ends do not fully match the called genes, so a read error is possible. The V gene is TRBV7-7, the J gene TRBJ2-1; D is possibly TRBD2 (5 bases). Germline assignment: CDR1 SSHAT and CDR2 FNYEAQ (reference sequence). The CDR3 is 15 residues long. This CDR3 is CASSLRLEDHNEQFF. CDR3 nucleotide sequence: TGTGCTAGCAGCTTACGACTGGAGGACCACAATGAGCAGTTCTTC.